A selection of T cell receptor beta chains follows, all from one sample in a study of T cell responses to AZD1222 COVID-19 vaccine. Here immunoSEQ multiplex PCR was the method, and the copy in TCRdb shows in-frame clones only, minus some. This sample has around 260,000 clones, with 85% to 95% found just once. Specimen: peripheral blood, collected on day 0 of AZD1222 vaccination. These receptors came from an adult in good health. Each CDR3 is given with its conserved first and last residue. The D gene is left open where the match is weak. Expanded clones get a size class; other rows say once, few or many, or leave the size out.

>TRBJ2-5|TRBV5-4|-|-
TGTGCCAGCAGCTTGGAATGGGGGCAAGAGACCCAGTACTTC
CASSLEWGQETQYF
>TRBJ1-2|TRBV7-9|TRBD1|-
TGTGCCAGCTCAGGGGGTTATGGCTACACCTTC
CASSGGYGYTF
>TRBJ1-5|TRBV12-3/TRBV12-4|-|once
TGTGCCAGCAGGGCGGGCGGTCAGCCCCAGCATTTT
CASRAGGQPQHF
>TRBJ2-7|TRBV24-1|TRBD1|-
TGTGCCACCAGTGATCCAACAGGGACAGGTCAGTACTTC
CATSDPTGTGQYF
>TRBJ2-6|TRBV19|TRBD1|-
TGTGCCAGTAGTTCCGGGACAGGAGTCTCTGGGGCCAACGTCCTGACTTTC
CASSSGTGVSGANVLTF
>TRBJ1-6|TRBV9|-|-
TGTGCCAGCAGCGTTTCTGGCAATTCACCCCTCCACTTT
CASSVSGNSPLHF
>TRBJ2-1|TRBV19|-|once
TGTGCCAGTAGTATCAATTTCTACAATGAGCAGTTCTTC
CASSINFYNEQFF
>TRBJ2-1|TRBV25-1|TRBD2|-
TGTGCCAGCAGTGAATTTCCCACTAGCGGGGATTACAATGAGCAGTTCTTC
CASSEFPTSGDYNEQFF
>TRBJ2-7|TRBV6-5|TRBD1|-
TGTGCCACCGGGACAGGCCCCCGCGAGCAGTACTTC
CATGTGPREQYF
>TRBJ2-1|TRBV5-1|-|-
TGCGCCAGCAGCACCGGGGCTAGCCACAGTGAGCAGTTCTTC
CASSTGASHSEQFF
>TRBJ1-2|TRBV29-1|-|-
TGCAGCGTTGGGGACATATCCTCCTATGGCTACACCTTC
CSVGDISSYGYTF
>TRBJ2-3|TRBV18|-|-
TGTGCCAGCTCACCCTACCATCGAGGAGTTGGAGATACGCAGTATTTT
CASSPYHRGVGDTQYF
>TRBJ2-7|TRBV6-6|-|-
TGTGCCAGCAGAACCCTCGACGGCGGCTCAGACGAGCAGTACTTC
CASRTLDGGSDEQYF
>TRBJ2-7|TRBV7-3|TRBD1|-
TGTGCCAGCAGCCCGGACAGGGTCGGCGAGCAGTACTTC
CASSPDRVGEQYF
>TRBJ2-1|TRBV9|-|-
TGTGCCAGCAGCGTAGGTCGGGGACCAGATGAGCAGTTCTTC
CASSVGRGPDEQFF
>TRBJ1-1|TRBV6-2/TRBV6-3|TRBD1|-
TGTGCCAGCAGCGCTGGGACAGGGGGACTGGGAACTGAAGCTTTCTTT
CASSAGTGGLGTEAFF
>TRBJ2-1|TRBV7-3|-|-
TGTGCCAGCAGCTTTGCCGGGAACTACAATGAGCAGTTCTTC
CASSFAGNYNEQFF
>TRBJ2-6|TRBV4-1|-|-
TGCGCCAGCAGCCAAGTTGGGGGGACCAAAGGCGGGGCCAACGTCCTGACTTTC
CASSQVGGTKGGANVLTF
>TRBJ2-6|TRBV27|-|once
TGTGCCAGCAGTTCGGTGGCCGGGGCCAACGTCCTGACTTTC
CASSSVAGANVLTF
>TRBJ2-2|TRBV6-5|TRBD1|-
TGTGCCAGCAGCGACAGGGGCTTGGGGCAGCTGTTTTTT
CASSDRGLGQLFF
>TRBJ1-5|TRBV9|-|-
TGTGCCAGCAGCGTTGGCGGACGAGATCAGCCCCAGCATTTT
CASSVGGRDQPQHF
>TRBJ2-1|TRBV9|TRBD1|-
TGTGCCAGCAGCACCGACCGGGACAGGGATCTGAATGAGCAGTTCTTC
CASSTDRDRDLNEQFF
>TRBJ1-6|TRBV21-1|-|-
TGTGCCAGCAGCAAGAGGAGGAATTCACCCCTCCACTTT
CASSKRRNSPLHF
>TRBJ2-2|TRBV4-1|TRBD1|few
TGCGCCAGCAGCCAAAGGACAGGGGATCGCACCGGGGAGCTGTTTTTT
CASSQRTGDRTGELFF
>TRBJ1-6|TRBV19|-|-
TGTGCCAGTAGTAGTCACAATTTTGCACCCCTCCACTTT
CASSSHNFAPLHF
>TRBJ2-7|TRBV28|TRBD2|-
TGTGCCAGCAGCGAAGCTAGCGGGAGTTACGAGCAGTACTTC
CASSEASGSYEQYF
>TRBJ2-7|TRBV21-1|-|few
TGTGCCAGCAGCAATAGGGATAGGGTGAATTGCGGCGAGCAGTACTTC
CASSNRDRVNCGEQYF
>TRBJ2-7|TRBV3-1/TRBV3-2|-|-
TGTGCCAGCAGCCAAGATCCGGCGGGGAACGAGCAGTACTTC
CASSQDPAGNEQYF
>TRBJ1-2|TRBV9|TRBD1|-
TGTGCCAGCAGCTCGAGGACAGGGCGGGAGGGCTACACCTTC
CASSSRTGREGYTF
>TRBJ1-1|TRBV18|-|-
TGTGCCAGCTCACCGGTGACAGGGAACACTGAAGCTTTCTTT
CASSPVTGNTEAFF
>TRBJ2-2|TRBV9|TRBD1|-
TGTGCCAGCAGCGTAGGGCAGGGGGCGGCCGGGGAGCTGTTTTTT
CASSVGQGAAGELFF
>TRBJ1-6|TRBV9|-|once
TGTGCCAGCAGCCCGTCACGTGGCGGCTCACCCCTCCACTTT
CASSPSRGGSPLHF
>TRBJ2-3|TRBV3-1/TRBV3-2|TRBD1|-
TGTGCCAGCAGCAACCGGGACAGGGGCACAGATACGCAGTATTTT
CASSNRDRGTDTQYF
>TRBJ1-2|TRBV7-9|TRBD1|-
TGTGCCAGCCAGGGGGCAACCGCTAACTATGGCTACACCTTC
CASQGATANYGYTF
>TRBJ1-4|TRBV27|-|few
TGTGCCAGCTACTACGGAGGCACCCCAACTAATGAAAAACTGTTTTTT
CASYYGGTPTNEKLFF
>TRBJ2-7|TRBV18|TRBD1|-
TGTGCCAGCTCACCGGGACAGGGGAGGACTTTCGACGAGCAGTACTTC
CASSPGQGRTFDEQYF
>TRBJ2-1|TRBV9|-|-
TGTGCCAGCAGCCCCAGGGTGGGGGTGATGTACGATGAGCAGTTCTTC
CASSPRVGVMYDEQFF
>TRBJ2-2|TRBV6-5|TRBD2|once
TGTGCCACCGACCGGGAGGTGTCCGGGGAGCTGTTTTTT
CATDREVSGELFF
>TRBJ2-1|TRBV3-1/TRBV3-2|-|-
TGTGCCAGCAGCCAAAGCAGGGCCAATGAGCAGTTCTTC
CASSQSRANEQFF
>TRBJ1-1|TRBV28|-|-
TGTGCCAGCAGTCATCGCAGGGGAGGGACTGAAGCTTTCTTT
CASSHRRGGTEAFF
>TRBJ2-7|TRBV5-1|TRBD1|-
TGCGCCAGCAGCGACGGACAGGGCTACGAGCAGTACTTC
CASSDGQGYEQYF